Below are 26 T cell receptor beta chains sequenced from a single sample in a study of blood T cell repertoires in COVID-19. Sequencing was performed with immunoSEQ multiplex PCR; in TCRdb, only in-frame clones are kept and a portion is missing. The sample has fewer than 350,000 clones, roughly 86% seen once. Sequenced sample: peripheral blood. The receptor set was obtained from a young man with active or convalescent COVID-19.

This chain joins TRBV5-6 and TRBJ1-1, with D unclear. The V end was cut by 3 bases, the J end by 3 bases, with 9 bases between. The germline CDR1 and CDR2 sequences are SGHDT and YYEEEE. CDR3 size: 13 residues. CDR3 sequence: CASSSAGDTEAFF. Written as DNA, the CDR3 is TGTGCCAGCAGCTCCGCGGGCGACACTGAAGCTTTCTTT.

This clone was picked up a small number of times. The rearrangement links TRBV24-1 to TRBJ1-5; 10 bases agree with TRBD1. The CDR3 has 17 amino acids. Trimming cost V 0 bases and J 7 bases; bases outside gene matches: 8. Germline CDR1 reads KGHDR; CDR2 reads SFDVKD. In nucleotides, the CDR3 is TGTGCCACCAGTGATTTGCCTGGACAGGGGGAAAGACAGCCCCAGCATTTT. Its protein is CATSDLPGQGERQPQHF.

The CDR3 nucleotides are TGTGCCAGTAGTATCACTGGGACAGGTGGAGGTCACACTGAAGCTTTCTTT. Amino acid sequence: CASSITGTGGGHTEAFF. The chain recombines TRBV19 with TRBJ1-1, with 8 positions matching TRBD1. Germline assignment: CDR1 LNHDA and CDR2 SQIVND (reference sequence). V dropped 3 bases and J dropped 3; count of bases not matched to a gene: 12. The CDR3 is 17 residues long.

V and J are TRBV9 and TRBJ1-5, with 7 bases identical to TRBD1. After removal of 0 bases from V and 7 bases from J, the junction contained 7 bases not matched to a gene. This CDR3 spans 15 amino acids. CDR1 SGDLS and CDR2 YYNGEE come from the germline V gene. CDR3 sequence reads: CASSVGQGGGQPQHF. The CDR3 region has the DNA TGTGCCAGCAGCGTAGGACAAGGGGGCGGCCAGCCCCAGCATTTT.

The CDR3 region is CASLPGQGAVATEAFF. The CDR3 nucleotides read TGCGCCAGCTTACCGGGACAGGGGGCGGTGGCCACTGAAGCTTTCTTT. This sequence joins TRBV5-1 and TRBJ1-1; 12 positions agree with TRBD1. This CDR3 comprises 16 residues. Trimming at V came to 7 bases and at J to 4 bases, leaving 11 bases not matched to a gene. Germline-derived CDR1 and CDR2 are SGHRS and YFSETQ.

V and J are TRBV27 and TRBJ2-3; a weak D match, TRBD2 (6 bases). CDR3 length: 12 amino acids. Germline loops: CDR1 MNHEY, CDR2 SMNVEV (reference sequence). Trimming pared 6 bases from V and 10 bases from J, leaving 14 bases between. CDR3 nucleotides: TGTGCCAGCAGCCTTGGGGGGAACGCGCAGTATTTT. Translating gives CASSLGGNAQYF.

This chain uses TRBV11-3 with TRBJ2-7; weak D call: TRBD2 (5 bases). The V end was cut by 0 bases, the J end by 1 base, with 19 bases between. Per germline, CDR1 SGHNT and CDR2 YENEEA. The CDR3 runs to 18 residues. This chain's CDR3 is CASSLDSQRSRGSYEQYF. The CDR3 DNA reads as TGTGCCAGCAGCTTAGACAGCCAGCGGTCCCGGGGATCCTACGAGCAGTACTTC.

V is TRBV6-6 and J is TRBJ2-5; D possibly corresponds to TRBD1 (6 bases). From germline, CDR1 is MNHNY and CDR2 SVGAGI (reference sequence). V lost 6 bases, J lost 4 bases, and 9 bases lay in between. The CDR3 is made up of 12 amino acids. Written as DNA, the CDR3 is TGTGCCAGCAGGGACAGTGGAGAGACCCAGTACTTC. Translated, it gives CASRDSGETQYF.

This clone was seen more than once but under ten times. The V gene is TRBV3-1 (or the pseudogene TRBV3-2), the J gene TRBJ1-1; D gene ambiguous. There are 12 residues in the CDR3. Trimming left V 4 bases short and J 10 bases short, with 13 bases between. Germline values: CDR1 LGHDT, CDR2 YNNKEL (reference sequence). The CDR3 protein is CASSRTHHRAFF. In DNA form, the CDR3 reads TGTGCCAGCAGCCGTACACATCACAGAGCTTTCTTT.

The chain has TRBV6-1 and TRBJ2-7; 9 positions match TRBD1. The V and J ends lost 2 bases and 7 bases, in that order; junction bases with no gene match: 6. From germline, CDR1 is MNHNS and CDR2 SASEGT. There are 14 residues in the CDR3. In nucleotides, the CDR3 is TGTGCCAGCAGTGAACCGGGGACAGGGTATGAGCAGTACTTC. Translating it yields CASSEPGTGYEQYF.

The chain couples TRBV27 to TRBJ1-2; D remains unclear. Trimming took off 7 bases at V and 2 bases at J, with 14 bases between the two ends. Germline V gives CDR1 MNHEY, CDR2 SMNVEV (reference sequence). This CDR3 is 14 amino acids long. The CDR3 DNA is TGTGCCAGCAAGGCCGGACTTCACAACTATGGCTACACCTTC. This sequence encodes CASKAGLHNYGYTF.

The chain recombines TRBV5-1 with TRBJ1-5, with TRBD1 identical over 10 bases. After removal of 2 bases from V and 2 bases from J, the junction contained 10 bases not matched to a gene. CDR1 and CDR2 from the germline V gene are SGHRS and YFSETQ. The CDR3 length is 18 residues. The DNA for the CDR3 is TGCGCCAGCAGCTTACCCGGGACAGGGGATAGTGGCAATCAGCCCCAGCATTTT. It specifies CASSLPGTGDSGNQPQHF.

This chain joins TRBV9 and TRBJ2-3, with a weak D call TRBD2 (6 bases). The V and J ends lost 4 bases and 1 base respectively, with 16 bases between them. Germline values: CDR1 SGDLS, CDR2 YYNGEE. The CDR3 runs 16 residues. CDR3: CASSPRSGLRTDTQYF. The CDR3 DNA follows: TGTGCCAGCAGCCCACGTAGCGGACTACGCACAGATACGCAGTATTTT.

The V call is TRBV6-6, the J call TRBJ1-2; D is uncertain. V gave up 8 bases and J gave up 6 bases, with 13 bases separating them. The CDR3 length is 12 residues. Germline assignment: CDR1 MNHNY and CDR2 SVGAGI (reference sequence). Here the CDR3 DNA reads TGTGCCAGCCTGACCCACCGGGATGGCTACACCTTC. This gives the protein CASLTHRDGYTF.

The chain employs TRBV7-2 and TRBJ1-2; D not resolved. The germline V gene has CDR1 SGHTA and CDR2 FQGNSA. The CDR3 covers 14 residues. Trimming removed 1 base from V and 5 bases from J, with 11 bases in between. The CDR3 DNA follows: TGTGCCAGCAGCTTAGAGAGCATTGGTTATGGCTACACCTTC. Its protein is CASSLESIGYGYTF.

V is TRBV5-1 and J is TRBJ1-2; D gene unclear. CDR3 length: 18 amino acids. Deletions cut 4 bases from V and 2 bases from J, with 24 bases between. CDR1 SGHRS and CDR2 YFSETQ come from the germline V gene. The CDR3 region is CASSPGLPLGRTNYGYTF. The CDR3 DNA sequence: TGCGCCAGCAGCCCAGGACTCCCGTTAGGCCGAACGAACTATGGCTACACCTTC.

The rearrangement uses TRBV19 and TRBJ2-5, with 11 bases identical to TRBD2. The CDR3 sequence is 15 residues long. V gave up 7 bases and J gave up 5 bases; unmatched junction bases: 9. Germline V gene data show CDR1 as LNHDA and CDR2 as SQIVND (reference sequence). CDR3 nucleotide sequence: TGTGCCAGTACGACTAGCGGGACTGACTGGGAGACCCAGTACTTC. Residues: CASTTSGTDWETQYF.

The genes are TRBV11-2 and TRBJ1-5, with 8 nucleotides matching TRBD1. V gave up 4 bases and J gave up 11 bases; unmatched junction bases: 7. Germline V gene sequence: CDR1 SGHAT, CDR2 FQNNGV. The CDR3 runs 13 residues. The CDR3 sequence: CASSWDRSLAQHF. CDR3 nucleotide sequence: TGTGCCAGCAGCTGGGACAGGTCGTTGGCCCAGCATTTT.

The chain is built from TRBV6-5 and TRBJ2-7; the match to TRBD1 covers 7 bases. V shed 6 bases and J 5 bases; nucleotides not matched to a gene: 13. Germline CDR1 is MNHEY and CDR2 is SVGAGI. CDR3 size: 15 residues. CDR3 sequence reads: CASSPTRQGNNEQYF. CDR3 DNA: TGTGCCAGCAGCCCCACCCGACAGGGTAACAACGAGCAGTACTTC.

This clone was counted a few times. The chain has TRBV29-1 and TRBJ1-2; 7 positions agree with TRBD1. V was pared by 1 base and J by 5 bases, with 10 bases of the junction left unmatched. The germline gives CDR1 SQVTM, CDR2 ANQGSEA. This CDR3 is built from 15 residues. This CDR3 reads CSVEGRTGGSYGYTF. CDR3 DNA sequence: TGCAGCGTTGAAGGAAGGACAGGTGGGTCGTATGGCTACACCTTC. Together with reference TRBV29-1 and TRBJ1-2, the CDR3 gives the full variable domain: SAVISQKPSRDICQRGTSLTIQCQVDSQVTMMFWYRQQPGQSLTLIATANQGSEATYESGFVIDKFPISRPNLTFSTLTVSNMSPEDSSIYLCSVEGRTGGSYGYTFGSGTRLTVV.

The CDR3, as DNA: TGTGCCAGCAGTCCGCTCGACAGGGATGGGACTGAAGCTTTCTTT. The encoded protein is CASSPLDRDGTEAFF. The chain links TRBV6-2 or TRBV6-3 to TRBJ1-1, with 7 bases aligning to TRBD1. This CDR3 has 15 residues. Germline V gene data show CDR1 as MNHEY and CDR2 as SVGEGT. V dropped 5 bases and J dropped 5; count of bases not matched to a gene: 11.

The chain joins TRBV11-2 to TRBJ2-7; D remains unclear. Germline loops: CDR1 SGHAT, CDR2 FQNNGV. V was pared by 5 bases and J by 2 bases, with 4 bases between. The CDR3 totals 11 residues. As DNA, the CDR3 is TGTGCCAGCAGCCCTGCCTACGAGCAGTACTTC. Encoded protein: CASSPAYEQYF.

The chain carries TRBV2 and TRBJ1-5, with D perhaps matching TRBD1 (5 bases). The CDR3 is 13 amino acids. Per the germline V gene, CDR1 is SNHLY and CDR2 is FYNNEI. Trimming cost V 6 bases and J 5 bases, with 11 bases left between them. The CDR3 sequence is CASSTGVDQPQHF. CDR3 bases: TGTGCCAGCAGCACGGGGGTCGATCAGCCCCAGCATTTT.

V is TRBV6-5 and J is TRBJ2-7; D is perhaps TRBD2 (5 bases). Between the trimmed V and J ends, which lost 0 bases and 6 bases, there was a span of 9 bases. CDR3 length equals 13 residues. Looked up from germline, CDR1 is MNHEY and CDR2 is SVGAGI. The CDR3 DNA reads TGTGCCAGCAGTTACTCGACCGGGGTCGAGCAGTACTTC. As protein: CASSYSTGVEQYF.

The V call is TRBV15, the J call TRBJ1-4; 10 bases are a match to TRBD1. Per germline, CDR1 LNHNV and CDR2 YYDKDF (reference sequence). The V gene end was trimmed by 3 bases and the J gene end by 3 bases; junction bases not matched to a gene: 4. The CDR3 is 16 amino acids. The CDR3 protein is CATSSRQGAANEKLFF. In DNA, the CDR3 is TGTGCCACCAGCAGCCGACAGGGGGCAGCTAATGAAAAACTGTTTTTT.

This chain connects TRBV10-3 to TRBJ1-4; no clear D. The CDR3 totals 13 residues. Per germline, CDR1 ENHRY and CDR2 SYGVKD. Trimming took off 7 bases at V and 5 bases at J, with 11 bases between the two ends. In DNA, the CDR3 is TGTGCCATCAAGGCGAGCGCGAATGAAAAACTGTTTTTT. This translates into CAIKASANEKLFF.